This passage covers 15 T cell receptor beta chains from one sample sequenced in a study of early T cells in non-severe SARS-CoV-2 infection. From the 5' RACE reads, TCRdb called clonotypes with MiXCR, one entry per CDR3 protein. Here the sample spans about 69,000 distinct CDR3 sequences, approximately 14% being singletons. Sample: whole blood. These TCRs come from an adult who was a healthcare worker with PCR-confirmed SARS-CoV-2 infection or an uninfected control (not recorded which).

The V call is TRBV7-2, the J call TRBJ1-4; 7 positions match TRBD1. Per germline, CDR1 SGHTA and CDR2 FQGNSA. Trimming cost V 1 base and J 12 bases; bases outside gene matches: 2. There are 12 residues in the CDR3. CDR3 in amino acids: CASSLGGTELFF. CDR3 nucleotide sequence: TGTGCCAGCAGCTTAGGGGGGACAGAACTGTTTTTT.

The rearrangement uses TRBV7-2 and TRBJ2-3; 7 nucleotides match TRBD1. V lost 5 bases, J lost 7 bases, and 6 bases stayed unmatched. In germline, CDR1 is SGHTA, CDR2 FQGNSA. The CDR3 runs to 13 residues. As DNA, the CDR3 is TGTGCCAGCAGCCTTGACAGGGTGAATACGCAGTATTTT. Amino acid sequence: CASSLDRVNTQYF.

CDR3 DNA: TGCAGCGTCGGCTACATGGGGGTTAACTATGGCTACACCTTC. Translation gives CSVGYMGVNYGYTF. This chain connects TRBV29-1 to TRBJ1-2; D may be TRBD1 (5 bases). This CDR3 contains 14 residues. Trimming took 6 bases from V and 1 from J, leaving 15 bases between them. The germline V gene has CDR1 SQVTM and CDR2 ANQGSEA.

The chain combines TRBV25-1 with TRBJ2-2; tentative D call: TRBD2 (5 bases). The V gene lost 1 base and the J gene lost 5 bases, with 14 bases spanning the gap. Looked up from germline, CDR1 is MGHDK and CDR2 is SYGVNS. CDR3 length: 16 residues. The chain's CDR3 is CASSEWEGSETGELFF. CDR3 bases: TGTGCCAGCAGTGAATGGGAAGGGAGTGAGACCGGGGAGCTGTTTTTT.

The rearrangement links TRBV21-1 to TRBJ1-1. TRBV21-1 constitutes a pseudogene. The CDR3 sequence is 11 residues long. CDR3 nucleotides: TGTGCCAGTGGCCTGGACACTGAAGCTTTCTTT. It specifies CASGLDTEAFF.

The chain couples TRBV6-2 or TRBV6-3 to TRBJ2-7; the match to TRBD1 covers 7 bases. CDR3 length equals 15 residues. The V and J ends lost 0 bases and 6 bases, in that order; junction bases with no gene match: 8. In germline, CDR1 is MNHEY, CDR2 SVGEGT. The CDR3 DNA reads as TGTGCCAGCAGTTACTCGACAGGGTTTGAGGTCGAGCAGTACTTC. Its protein is CASSYSTGFEVEQYF.

This chain links TRBV4-2 with TRBJ2-1; 8 nucleotides line up with TRBD2. J gave up 0 bases and V 0 bases, and 16 bases lay outside the gene matches. This CDR3 spans 21 amino acids. CDR1 and CDR2 (germline): LGHNA, YNFKEQ. The CDR3 sequence is CASSQDYGSGVVFYSYNEQFF. CDR3 coding DNA: TGTGCCAGCAGCCAAGATTATGGTAGCGGGGTGGTTTTTTACTCCTACAATGAGCAGTTCTTC.

This chain joins TRBV20-1 and TRBJ2-5; D is unresolved. CDR1 is DFQATT, CDR2 SNEGSKA, per germline (reference sequence). V lost 3 bases and J 2 bases, leaving 10 bases between the germline ends. The CDR3 contains 13 residues. In DNA form, the CDR3 reads TGCAGTGCTAGTGGCCGGGTTCAAGAGACCCAGTACTTC. Its translation is CSASGRVQETQYF.

This clonotype was counted at least ten times. The chain uses TRBV12-3 or TRBV12-4 and TRBJ2-1, with 10 bases matching TRBD2. V shed 5 bases and J 2 bases; nucleotides not matched to a gene: 6. CDR3 size: 16 residues. CDR3 sequence: CASSQQTSGPYNEQFF. CDR3 nucleotides: TGTGCCAGCAGTCAGCAGACTAGCGGGCCCTACAATGAGCAGTTCTTC.

This clonotype was recorded many times. This chain connects TRBV12-3 or TRBV12-4 to TRBJ1-5; D uncertain. The CDR3 spans 12 residues. Trimming removed 2 bases from V and 7 bases from J, with 6 bases in between. The CDR3 nucleotides read TGTGCCAGCAGTTTAATCCGCCAGCCCCAGCATTTT. It translates to CASSLIRQPQHF.

This clonotype has a handful of counts. The chain has TRBV27 and TRBJ2-3; 8 bases line up with TRBD2. The germline gives CDR1 MNHEY, CDR2 SMNVEV (reference sequence). The CDR3 is 16 residues long. The trim removed 4 bases at V and 1 base at J, leaving 7 bases unmatched. The CDR3 DNA is TGTGCCAGCAGTTCCCCCTACGGGGGGGGCACAGATACGCAGTATTTT. This sequence encodes CASSSPYGGGTDTQYF.

Only a few counts were recorded for this clonotype. The V and J genes are TRBV6-2 or TRBV6-3 and TRBJ1-1, with D perhaps TRBD1 (5 bases). This CDR3 has 13 amino acids. Looked up from germline, CDR1 is MNHEY and CDR2 is SVGEGT. Trimming removed 6 bases at V and 4 bases at J, with 12 bases between. CDR3 nucleotides: TGTGCCAGCAGAGGGACCGCAGCCACTGAAGCTTTCTTT. Its protein is CASRGTAATEAFF.

This clonotype was detected ten times or more. The V call is TRBV6-1, the J call TRBJ2-5; the match to TRBD2 covers 7 bases. The trim removed 6 bases at V and 0 bases at J, leaving 7 bases unmatched. Germline V gives CDR1 MNHNS, CDR2 SASEGT. There are 15 residues in the CDR3. The CDR3 bases are TGTGCCAGCAGACCTACTAGCGAACACCAAGAGACCCAGTACTTC. Amino acid sequence: CASRPTSEHQETQYF.

This clonotype was counted only a few times. At one end, the junction sequence differs from germline, possibly due to a read error. This chain links TRBV28 with TRBJ2-7; 12 nucleotides agree with TRBD1. The length of the CDR3 is 17 residues. Germline V CDR1 and CDR2: MDHEN, SYDVKM. CDR3 sequence: CASSSLFSGQGAYEQYF. The DNA of the CDR3 is TGCGCCAGCAGTTCTCTTTTTTCGGGACAGGGGGCTTACGAGCAGTACTTC.

This clonotype was counted only a few times. The CDR3 DNA follows: TGTGCCAGCAGATCATCCACCTATAGCAATCAGCCCCAGCATTTT. This sequence encodes CASRSSTYSNQPQHF. V gene TRBV6-5 combines with J gene TRBJ1-5; D is undetermined. This CDR3 region has 15 residues. Trimming removed 6 bases at V and 0 bases at J, with 12 bases between. Germline V gives CDR1 MNHEY, CDR2 SVGAGI.